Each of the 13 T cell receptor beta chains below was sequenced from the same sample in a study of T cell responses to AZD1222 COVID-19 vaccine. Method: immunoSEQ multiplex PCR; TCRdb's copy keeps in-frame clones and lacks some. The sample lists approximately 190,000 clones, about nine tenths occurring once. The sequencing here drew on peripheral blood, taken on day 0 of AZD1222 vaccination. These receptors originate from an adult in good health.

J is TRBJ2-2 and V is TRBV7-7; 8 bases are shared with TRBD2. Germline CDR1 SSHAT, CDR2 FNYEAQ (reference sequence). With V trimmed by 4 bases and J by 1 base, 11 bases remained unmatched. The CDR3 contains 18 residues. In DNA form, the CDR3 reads TGTGCCAGCAGCTCCCTCACTAGCGGCGCGTGGAACACCGGGGAGCTGTTTTTT. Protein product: CASSSLTSGAWNTGELFF.

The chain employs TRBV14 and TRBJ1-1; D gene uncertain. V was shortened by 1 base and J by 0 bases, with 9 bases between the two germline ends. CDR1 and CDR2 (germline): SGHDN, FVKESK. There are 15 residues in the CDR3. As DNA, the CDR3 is TGTGCCAGCAGCCAAGTACGGGGAATGAACACTGAAGCTTTCTTT. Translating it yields CASSQVRGMNTEAFF.

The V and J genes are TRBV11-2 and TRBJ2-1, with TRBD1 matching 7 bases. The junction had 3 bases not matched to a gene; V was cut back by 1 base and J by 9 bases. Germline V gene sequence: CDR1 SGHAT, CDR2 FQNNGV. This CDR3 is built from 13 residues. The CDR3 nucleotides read TGTGCCAGCAGCTTAGCAGGGGGTAGTGAGCAGTTCTTC. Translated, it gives CASSLAGGSEQFF.

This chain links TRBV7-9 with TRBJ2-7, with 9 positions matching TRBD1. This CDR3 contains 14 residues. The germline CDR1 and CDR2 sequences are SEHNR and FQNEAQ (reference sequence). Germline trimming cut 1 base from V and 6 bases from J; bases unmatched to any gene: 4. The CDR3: CASSLGTGGGEQYF. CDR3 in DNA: TGTGCCAGCAGCTTAGGTACAGGGGGCGGCGAGCAGTACTTC.

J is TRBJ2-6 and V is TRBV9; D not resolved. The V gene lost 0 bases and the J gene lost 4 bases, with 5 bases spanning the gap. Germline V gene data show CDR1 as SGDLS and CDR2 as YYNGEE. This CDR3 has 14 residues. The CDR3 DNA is TGTGCCAGCAGCGTAGCTTTGGGGGCCAACGTCCTGACTTTC. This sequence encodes CASSVALGANVLTF.

The CDR3 loop is CATSDLAESYNEQFF. The CDR3 nucleotides are TGTGCCACCAGTGATCTAGCGGAATCCTACAATGAGCAGTTCTTC. The chain carries TRBV24-1 and TRBJ2-1; 7 bases are shared with TRBD2. The germline CDR1 and CDR2 sequences are KGHDR and SFDVKD. V lost 3 bases and J lost 1; bases outside the gene matches: 2. CDR3 length equals 15 residues.

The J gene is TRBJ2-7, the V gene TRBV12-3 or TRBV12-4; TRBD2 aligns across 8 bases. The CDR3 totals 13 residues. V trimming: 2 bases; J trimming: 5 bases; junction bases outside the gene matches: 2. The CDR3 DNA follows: TGTGCCAGCAGTTTACGGGGGGGGGACGAGCAGTACTTC. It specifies CASSLRGGDEQYF.

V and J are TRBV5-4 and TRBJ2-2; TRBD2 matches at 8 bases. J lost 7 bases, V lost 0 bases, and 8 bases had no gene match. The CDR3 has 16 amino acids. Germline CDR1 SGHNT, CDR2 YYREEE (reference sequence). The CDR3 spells CASSLGGAGGLGELFF. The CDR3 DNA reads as TGTGCCAGCAGCTTGGGTGGCGCGGGGGGTCTCGGGGAGCTGTTTTTT. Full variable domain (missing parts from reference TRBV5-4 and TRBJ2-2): ETGVTQSPTHLIKTRGQQVTLRCSSQSGHNTVSWYQQALGQGPQFIFQYYREEENGRGNFPPRFSGLQFPNYSSELNVNALELDDSALYLCASSLGGAGGLGELFFGEGSRLTVL.

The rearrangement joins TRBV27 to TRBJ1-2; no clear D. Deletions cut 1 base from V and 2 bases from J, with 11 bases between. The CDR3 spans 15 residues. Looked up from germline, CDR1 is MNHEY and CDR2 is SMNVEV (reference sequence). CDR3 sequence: CASSLYGRWNYGYTF. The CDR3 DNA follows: TGTGCCAGCAGTTTATACGGCAGGTGGAACTATGGCTACACCTTC.

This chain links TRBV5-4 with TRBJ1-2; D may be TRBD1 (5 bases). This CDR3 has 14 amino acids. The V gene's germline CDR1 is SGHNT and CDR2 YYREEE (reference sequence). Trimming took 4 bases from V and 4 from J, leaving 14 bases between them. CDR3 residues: CASSRWGGGYGYTF. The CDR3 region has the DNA TGTGCCAGCAGCCGCTGGGGGGGAGGCTATGGCTACACCTTC.

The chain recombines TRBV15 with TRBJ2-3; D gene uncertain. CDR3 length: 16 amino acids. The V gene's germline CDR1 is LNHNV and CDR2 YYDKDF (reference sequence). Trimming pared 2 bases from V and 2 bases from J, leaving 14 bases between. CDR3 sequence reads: CATSRSPRSNTDTQYF. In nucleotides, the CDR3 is TGTGCCACCAGCAGATCTCCGCGATCCAACACAGATACGCAGTATTTT.

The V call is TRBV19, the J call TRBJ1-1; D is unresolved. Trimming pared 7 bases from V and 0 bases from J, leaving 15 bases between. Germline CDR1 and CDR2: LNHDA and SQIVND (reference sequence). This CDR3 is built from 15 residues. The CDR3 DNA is TGTGCCAGTAATTTAGCGACGGGAATGAACACTGAAGCTTTCTTT. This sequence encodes CASNLATGMNTEAFF. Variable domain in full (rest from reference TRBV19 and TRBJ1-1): DGGITQSPKYLFRKEGQNVTLSCEQNLNHDAMYWYRQDPGQGLRLIYYSQIVNDFQKGDIAEGYSVSREKKESFPLTVTSAQKNPTAFYLCASNLATGMNTEAFFGQGTRLTVV.

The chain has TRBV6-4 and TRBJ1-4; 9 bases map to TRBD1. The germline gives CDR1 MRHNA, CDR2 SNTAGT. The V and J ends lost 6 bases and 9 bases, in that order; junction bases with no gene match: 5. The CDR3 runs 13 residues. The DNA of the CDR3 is TGTGCCAGCAGAGGGAACAGGGGGCAAAAACTGTTTTTT. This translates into CASRGNRGQKLFF.